This is a list of T cell receptor beta chains from one sample in a study of vaccination effects on CD4 cells after COVID-19. Their recognized antigens are unknown. Clones were sequenced by immunoSEQ multiplex PCR, and TCRdb holds only the in-frame ones, with some missing. This sample has almost 70,000 clones, with around 70% found just once. Source: CD4+ T cells from PBMCs cultured with HCoV-229E spike peptides, taken after COVID-19 vaccination. These receptors all come from a human donor who received a COVID-19 vaccine. Each CDR3 is given with its conserved first and last residue. D genes are given only for firm matches. Size is stated for part of the rows, as once, few or many counts, or as a class when the clone is expanded.

>.|.|TRBV12-5|TRBJ1-3
CASGLVPGGGIVGNTIYF
TGTGCTAGTGGTTTGGTACCTGGGGGCGGTATAGTTGGAAACACCATATATTTT
>.|.|TRBV6-5|TRBJ1-4
CASSLTAGPPEKLFF
TGTGCCAGCAGCCTGACGGCGGGGCCTCCCGAAAAACTGTTTTTT
>.|.|TRBV25-1|TRBJ1-2
CASSDWTETNYGYTF
TGTGCCAGCAGTGATTGGACAGAGACTAACTATGGCTACACCTTC
>.|.|TRBV11-2|TRBJ2-3
CASSLDLGTGSDTQYF
TGTGCCAGCAGCTTAGATCTGGGAACGGGGTCAGATACGCAGTATTTT
>.|TRBD1|TRBV6-5|TRBJ2-2
CASRFRQGAPGELFF
TGTGCCAGCAGATTTAGACAGGGGGCCCCCGGGGAGCTGTTTTTT
>.|.|TRBV25-1|TRBJ1-2
CASSTRGGSNYGYTF
TGTGCCAGCAGTACCCGGGGAGGCTCTAACTATGGCTACACCTTC
>.|TRBD1|TRBV7-2|TRBJ2-2
CASTQKTGTGGAAGELFF
TGTGCCAGCACCCAAAAAACCGGGACAGGGGGCGCCGCCGGGGAGCTGTTTTTT
>.|.|TRBV6-5|TRBJ1-3
CASSYWSKYSGNTIYF
TGTGCCAGCAGTTACTGGTCAAAATACTCTGGAAACACCATATATTTT
>few|TRBD1|TRBV6-6|TRBJ1-1
CATGGSQNRNTEAFF
TGTGCTACAGGGGGAAGCCAGAACCGGAACACTGAAGCTTTCTTT
>.|.|TRBV27|TRBJ1-6
CASSPRTASYNSPLHF
TGTGCCAGCAGCCCTAGGACGGCCTCCTATAATTCACCCCTCCACTTT
>.|.|TRBV18|TRBJ2-3
CASSPPKPATDTQYF
TGTGCCAGCTCACCCCCGAAACCGGCCACAGATACGCAGTATTTT
>.|TRBD1|TRBV7-2|TRBJ2-2
CASSLRARGLPGELFF
TGTGCCAGCAGCTTGAGGGCCAGGGGGTTACCCGGGGAGCTGTTTTTT
>.|.|TRBV5-4|TRBJ2-1
CASSPMWGATGNEQFF
TGTGCCAGCAGCCCCATGTGGGGAGCCACGGGGAATGAGCAGTTCTTC
>few|TRBD1|TRBV14|TRBJ1-1
CASSQERGRLNTEAFF
TGTGCCAGCAGCCAGGAAAGGGGGCGTTTGAACACTGAAGCTTTCTTT
>.|TRBD2|TRBV5-1|TRBJ2-1
CASSPGGSDYNEQFF
TGCGCCAGCAGCCCGGGGGGGTCGGACTACAATGAGCAGTTCTTC
>.|.|TRBV4-1|TRBJ2-4
CASSQPGHLSNIQYF
TGCGCCAGCAGCCAACCGGGACATCTCTCAAACATTCAGTACTTC
>.|TRBD2|TRBV4-1|TRBJ2-1
CASSHNKGGSGGAFSYNEQFF
TGCGCCAGCAGCCACAACAAAGGGGGTAGCGGGGGGGCCTTCTCCTACAATGAGCAGTTCTTC